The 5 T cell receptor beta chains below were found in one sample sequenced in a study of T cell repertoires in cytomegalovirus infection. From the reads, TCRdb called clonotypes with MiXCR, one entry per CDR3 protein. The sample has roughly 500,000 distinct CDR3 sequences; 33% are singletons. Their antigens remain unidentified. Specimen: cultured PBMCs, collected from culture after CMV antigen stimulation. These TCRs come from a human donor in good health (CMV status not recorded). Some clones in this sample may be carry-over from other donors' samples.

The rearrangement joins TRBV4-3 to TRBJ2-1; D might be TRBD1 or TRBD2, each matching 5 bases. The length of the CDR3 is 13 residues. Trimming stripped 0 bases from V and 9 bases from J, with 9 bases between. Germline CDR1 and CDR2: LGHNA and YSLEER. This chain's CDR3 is CASSQDRGGEQFF. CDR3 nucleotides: TGCGCCAGCAGCCAAGACCGGGGCGGTGAGCAGTTCTTC.

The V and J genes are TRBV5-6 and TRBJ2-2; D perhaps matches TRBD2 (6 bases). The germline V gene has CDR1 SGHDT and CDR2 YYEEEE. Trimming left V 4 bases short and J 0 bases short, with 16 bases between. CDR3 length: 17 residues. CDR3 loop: CASSLTGVLANTGELFF. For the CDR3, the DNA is TGTGCCAGCAGCCTCACGGGGGTACTCGCGAACACCGGGGAGCTGTTTTTT.

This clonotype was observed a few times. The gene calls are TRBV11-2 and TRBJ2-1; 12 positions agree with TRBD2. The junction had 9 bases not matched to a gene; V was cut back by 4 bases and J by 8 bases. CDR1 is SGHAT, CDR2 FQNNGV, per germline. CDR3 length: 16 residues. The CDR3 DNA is TGTGCCAGCAGCTCTCCTAGCGGGAGGGGACAAGATGAGCAGTTCTTC. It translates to CASSSPSGRGQDEQFF.

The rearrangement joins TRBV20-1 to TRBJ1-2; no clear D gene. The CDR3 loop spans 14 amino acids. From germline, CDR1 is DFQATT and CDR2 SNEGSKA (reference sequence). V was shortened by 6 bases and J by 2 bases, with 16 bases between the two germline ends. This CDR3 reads CSALAGARNYGYTF. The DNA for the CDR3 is TGCAGTGCCCTAGCAGGCGCCAGAAACTATGGCTACACCTTC.

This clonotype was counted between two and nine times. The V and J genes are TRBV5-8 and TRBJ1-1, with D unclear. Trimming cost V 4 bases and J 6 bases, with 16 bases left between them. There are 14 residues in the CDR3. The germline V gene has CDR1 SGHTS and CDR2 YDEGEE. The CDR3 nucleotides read TGTGCCAGCAGCACATATATACTTGCCCCTGAAGCTTTCTTT. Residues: CASSTYILAPEAFF.